This T cell receptor beta chain originates from a study of response to subunit inactivated influenza vaccine. The J segment lost 8 bases and the V segment lost 2 bases, leaving 8 bases of the junction unmatched. CDR3 size: 15 residues. Germline V gene lookup returns CDR1 MDHEN and CDR2 SYDVKM. TCRdb reanalysed the RT-PCR reads using MiXCR and keeps one entry per CDR3 protein. The sample shows around 480,000 distinct CDR3 sequences, around 9.9% of them seen only once. The chain has TRBV28 and TRBJ2-1, with 8 bases matching TRBD2. The sequence was obtained from a man between 50 and 59 years old who received an inactivated influenza vaccine. The sequencing here drew on PBMCs from blood, taken 40 to 50 days after vaccination. The CDR3 coding sequence is TGTGCCAGCAGTTTAACCCTAGCGGGTGGCGATGAGCAGTTCTTC. Protein sequence: CASSLTLAGGDEQFF.